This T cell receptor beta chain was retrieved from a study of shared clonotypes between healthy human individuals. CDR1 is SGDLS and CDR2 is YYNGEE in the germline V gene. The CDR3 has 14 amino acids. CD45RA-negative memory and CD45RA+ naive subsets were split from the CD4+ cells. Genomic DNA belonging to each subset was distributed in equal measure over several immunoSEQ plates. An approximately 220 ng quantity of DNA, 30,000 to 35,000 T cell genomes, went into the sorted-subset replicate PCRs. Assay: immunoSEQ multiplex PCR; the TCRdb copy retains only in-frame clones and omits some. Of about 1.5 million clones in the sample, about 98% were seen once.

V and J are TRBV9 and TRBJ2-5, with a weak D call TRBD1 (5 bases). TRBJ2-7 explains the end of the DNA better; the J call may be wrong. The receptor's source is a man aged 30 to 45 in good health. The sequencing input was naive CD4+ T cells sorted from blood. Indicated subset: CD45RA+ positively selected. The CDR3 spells CASSVEGRAYEQYF. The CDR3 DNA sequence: TGTGCCAGCAGCGTAGAGGGCAGGGCCTACGAGCAGTACTTC.